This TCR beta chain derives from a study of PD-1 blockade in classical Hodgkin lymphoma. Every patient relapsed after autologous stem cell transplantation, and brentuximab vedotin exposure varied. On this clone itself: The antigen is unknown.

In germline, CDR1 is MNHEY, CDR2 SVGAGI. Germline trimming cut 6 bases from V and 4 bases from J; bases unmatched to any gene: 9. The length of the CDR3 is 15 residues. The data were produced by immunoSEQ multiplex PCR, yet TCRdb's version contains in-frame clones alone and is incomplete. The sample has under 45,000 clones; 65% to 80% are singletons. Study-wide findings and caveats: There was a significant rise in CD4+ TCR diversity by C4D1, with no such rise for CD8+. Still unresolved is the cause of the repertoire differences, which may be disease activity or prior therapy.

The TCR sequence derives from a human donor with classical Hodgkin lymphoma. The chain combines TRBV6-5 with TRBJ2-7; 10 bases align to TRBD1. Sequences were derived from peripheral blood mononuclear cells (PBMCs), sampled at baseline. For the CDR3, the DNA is TGTGCCAGCAGACCTTCGGGACAGGGGCAATACGAGCAGTACTTC. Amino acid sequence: CASRPSGQGQYEQYF.